This T cell receptor (beta chain) is drawn from a study of OX40 agonist ivuxolimab in advanced cancers. Background on the study: The eligibility criteria allowed prior anti-PD-1, anti-PD-L1 or anti-CTLA-4 therapy, and roughly 39% had some. Three dose-escalation patients had partial responses: one with hepatocellular carcinoma and two with cutaneous melanoma.

Germline-derived CDR1 and CDR2 are MNHEY and SMNVEV (reference sequence). There are 14 residues in the CDR3. With 1 base clipped from V and 7 bases from J, the junction kept 7 bases outside the gene matches. Generated by immunoSEQ multiplex PCR, the TCRdb table keeps only in-frame clones and is missing some. Of nearly 80,000 clones listed, 90% to 95% are singletons. A word on this clone: What it binds is not known.

Study-wide results and caveats: Both CD4+ and CD8+ T cell populations in blood had undergone clonal expansion by week 6 at 0.1 to 3.0 mg/kg.

This TCR derives from an adult with an advanced solid tumor such as melanoma, head and neck, liver or kidney cancer. The rearrangement joins TRBV27 to TRBJ2-7, with TRBD2 identical over 7 bases. Sequencing was performed on CD4+ or CD8+ T cells sorted from blood, taken in a trial of the OX40 agonist ivuxolimab. The CDR3 loop reads CASSLFGLRGEQYF. Here the CDR3 DNA reads TGTGCCAGCAGTTTATTTGGGTTGCGGGGGGAGCAGTACTTC.